This T cell receptor (beta chain) was observed in a study of cytomegalovirus exposure and HLA in healthy donors. General study findings and limits: There was a cluster of highly shared sequence variants that was likely a sequencing artifact. When analyzed later, a missense DCLRE1C variant was found to be linked to TCR beta V- and J-gene trimming.

Points on this clone: The antigen is undetermined.

Primers included in the PCR were 60 Vbeta and 13 Jbeta primers. The assay was immunoSEQ multiplex PCR, and TCRdb's table has in-frame clones only and misses some. The data contain fewer than 200,000 clones, 82% of them singletons. After removal of 4 bases from V and 3 bases from J, the junction contained 19 bases not matched to a gene. The CDR3 spans 21 residues. CDR1 is SGHRS, CDR2 YFSETQ, per germline. Donors likely had unrecorded immune exposures despite being nominally healthy when sampled. This TCR was recovered from a girl under 10 years old in good health and CMV-seropositive. Sequencing used PBMCs. The V gene is TRBV5-1, the J gene TRBJ2-1; TRBD2 agrees at 13 bases. The CDR3 here is CASSPPSLAGGPKDYYNEQFF. CDR3 nucleotide sequence: TGCGCCAGCAGCCCGCCCTCACTAGCGGGAGGGCCAAAAGACTACTACAATGAGCAGTTCTTC.